This T cell receptor (beta chain) appears in the sequencing data of a study of beta chain features in type 1 diabetes. Study details: Sorted cells numbering around 110,000,000 were examined across all samples.

Whole-study results and caveats: Junctions at VDJ sites from type 1 diabetes patients had fewer insertions and more deletions. Shorter TCRB CDR3s, moderately but significantly so, were found in Type 1 diabetes patients in all four CD4+ subsets.

Isolated RNA was reverse transcribed in full, so expressed TCRB transcripts were sequenced. Sequencing used immunoSEQ multiplex PCR; TCRdb keeps in-frame clones, though not all of them. The sample records tens of thousands of clones, 55% to 70% being singletons. A note on this clone: Its target is unknown.

Trimming cost V 2 bases and J 5 bases, with 17 bases left between them. Germline CDR1 SGHVS, CDR2 FQNEAQ. The CDR3 spans 16 residues. The source material was Tregs from blood. This receptor was obtained from a woman younger than 45 in good health. J is TRBJ2-3 and V is TRBV7-8; a weak D match, TRBD2 (5 bases). The CDR3 DNA reads as TGTGCCAGCAGCTTACGAAGGACCGGCGGAGGAGATACGCAGTATTTT. It encodes CASSLRRTGGGDTQYF.